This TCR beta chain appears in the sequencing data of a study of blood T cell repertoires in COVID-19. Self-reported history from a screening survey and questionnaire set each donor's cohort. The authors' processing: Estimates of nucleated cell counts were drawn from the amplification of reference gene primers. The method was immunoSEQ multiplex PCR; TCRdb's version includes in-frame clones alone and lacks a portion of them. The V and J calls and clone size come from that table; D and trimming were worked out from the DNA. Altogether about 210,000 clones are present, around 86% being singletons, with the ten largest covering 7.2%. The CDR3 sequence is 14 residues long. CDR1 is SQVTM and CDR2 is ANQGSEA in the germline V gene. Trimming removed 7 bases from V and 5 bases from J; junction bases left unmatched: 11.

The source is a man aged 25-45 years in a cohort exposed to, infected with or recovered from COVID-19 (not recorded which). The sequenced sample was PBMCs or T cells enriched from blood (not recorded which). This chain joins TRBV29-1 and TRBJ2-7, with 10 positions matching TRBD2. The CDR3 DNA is TGCAGCGCCGGGGCCGGGACTAGCGCCGACGAGCAGTACTTC. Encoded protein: CSAGAGTSADEQYF.